The clone carrying this TCR beta chain was seen repeatedly, ten times or more. What it binds is not known. This entry comes from a study of T cell repertoires in cytomegalovirus infection. Study details: Well-studied HLA-B-restricted CMV epitopes were used in the study alongside recently identified HLA-C-restricted ones. CMV infection plus the matching HLA type was flagged by public TCR beta signatures.

Per germline, CDR1 SGHVS and CDR2 FNYEAQ. The CDR3 is 15 residues long. Trimming shortened V by 0 bases and J by 7 bases, and 13 bases separated the two germline ends. In TCRdb, the reads were re-called with MiXCR into one record per CDR3 protein. The sample has about a million distinct CDR3 sequences; about 33% are singletons. The material sequenced was cultured CD8+ T cells from PBMCs, taken from culture after CMV antigen stimulation. The V and J genes are TRBV7-6 and TRBJ1-3; TRBD1 is a possible D gene (5 bases). This receptor was taken from a human donor in good health (CMV status not recorded). Some clones in this sample may be carry-over from other donors' samples. The CDR3 sequence is CASSLAPGRGNTIYF. The CDR3 bases are TGTGCCAGCAGCTTAGCACCAGGACGGGGGAACACCATATATTTT.